Shown below are 31 T cell receptor beta chains from a single sample sequenced in a study of graft-versus-host responses after intestinal transplantation. Libraries were prepared by immunoSEQ multiplex PCR; TCRdb keeps only in-frame clonotypes and omits some of them. The sample consists of roughly 97,000 clones, 75% to 95% of them appearing once. The sequencing used PBMCs, collected approximately 420 days after intestinal transplant. These receptors were taken from a human patient who received an intestinal transplant, so some T cells may come from the graft donor.

The rearrangement uses TRBV7-9 and TRBJ2-7; the D call may be TRBD1 or TRBD2 (5 bases each). Per the germline V gene, CDR1 is SEHNR and CDR2 is FQNEAQ (reference sequence). CDR3 length: 13 residues. V was clipped by 4 bases and J by 0 bases, with 7 bases between them. For the CDR3, the DNA is TGTGCCAGCAGCTCCGGGACCTCCTACGAGCAGTACTTC. Encoded protein: CASSSGTSYEQYF.

V is TRBV9 and J is TRBJ2-1, with 7 positions matching TRBD1. V was clipped by 4 bases and J by 0 bases; unmatched bases: 4. Germline V gene data show CDR1 as SGDLS and CDR2 as YYNGEE. This CDR3 is 15 amino acids long. CDR3 DNA sequence: TGTGCCAGCAGCCCCACAGGGGTCTCCTACAATGAGCAGTTCTTC. Protein: CASSPTGVSYNEQFF.

V gene TRBV5-1 combines with J gene TRBJ2-7, with 14 bases matching TRBD2. The CDR3 is 17 amino acids. The J segment lost 2 bases and the V segment lost 0 bases, leaving 4 bases of the junction unmatched. Germline CDR1 is SGHRS and CDR2 is YFSETQ. The CDR3 DNA reads as TGCGCCAGCAGCTTGGGTAGACTAGCGGGGGGGCCCTACGAGCAGTACTTC. It translates to CASSLGRLAGGPYEQYF.

J is TRBJ2-7 and V is TRBV5-6, with D possibly being TRBD1 or TRBD2 (5 bases each). Germline V gene lookup returns CDR1 SGHDT and CDR2 YYEEEE. The length of the CDR3 is 13 residues. V was cut by 3 bases and J by 2 bases, with 9 bases left in between. The CDR3 DNA sequence: TGTGCCAGCAGCTCCGGGGCTGCCTACGAGCAGTACTTC. It translates to CASSSGAAYEQYF.

V usage is TRBV4-1 and J usage is TRBJ1-6, with D maybe TRBD1 (5 bases). The CDR3 runs to 16 residues. Germline CDR1 and CDR2: MGHRA and YSYEKL. The V and J ends lost 7 bases and 4 bases respectively, with 17 bases between them. The CDR3 nucleotides are TGCGCCAGCACTCAAGGTTCGACAGTTTATAATTCACCCCTCCACTTT. Amino acid sequence: CASTQGSTVYNSPLHF.

This chain connects TRBV5-1 to TRBJ2-5; maybe TRBD2 (6 bases). In germline, CDR1 is SGHRS, CDR2 YFSETQ. With 4 bases removed from V and 2 bases from J, the gap between germline ends came to 15 bases. This CDR3 has 15 residues. The CDR3 DNA follows: TGCGCCAGCAGCCCGGGGGAGGCGACTCAAGAGACCCAGTACTTC. Its translation is CASSPGEATQETQYF.

The J gene is TRBJ2-1, the V gene TRBV5-4; D is possibly TRBD1 (6 bases). The germline V gene encodes CDR1 SGHNT and CDR2 YYREEE (reference sequence). The CDR3 is 15 amino acids. V was pared by 3 bases and J by 1 base, with 11 bases between. CDR3 protein: CASSSTGKSYNEQFF. CDR3 nucleotide sequence: TGTGCCAGCAGCTCTACAGGGAAGTCCTACAATGAGCAGTTCTTC.

The chain joins TRBV7-6 to TRBJ2-3; weak D call: TRBD1 (6 bases). Trimming took 0 bases from V and 0 from J, leaving 10 bases between them. Germline V gene data show CDR1 as SGHVS and CDR2 as FNYEAQ. This CDR3 contains 16 residues. CDR3 sequence reads: CASSLAWGLSTDTQYF. DNA of the CDR3: TGTGCCAGCAGCTTAGCATGGGGGCTAAGCACAGATACGCAGTATTTT.

V gene TRBV25-1 combines with J gene TRBJ2-3; no clear D gene. This CDR3 is built from 13 residues. The germline CDR1 and CDR2 sequences are MGHDK and SYGVNS. V lost 3 bases and J lost 4, with 8 bases in between. DNA of the CDR3: TGTGCCAGCAGTGATTCAAGGGCAGATACGCAGTATTTT. Amino acid sequence: CASSDSRADTQYF.

The gene calls are TRBV6-5 and TRBJ1-1; D is uncertain. Germline CDR1 and CDR2: MNHEY and SVGAGI. V lost 8 bases to trimming and J lost 1 base, with 8 bases between them. The CDR3 covers 12 residues. DNA of the CDR3: TGTGCCAGCGAGGGATGGAACACTGAAGCTTTCTTT. Its translation is CASEGWNTEAFF.

This clone was observed a few times. The rearrangement uses TRBV27 and TRBJ2-7; TRBD2 is a possible D gene (7 bases). In germline, CDR1 is MNHEY, CDR2 SMNVEV (reference sequence). CDR3 length: 13 amino acids. The CDR3 sequence: CASRGGSSYEQYF. The CDR3 coding sequence is TGTGCGTCAAGGGGGGGGAGCTCCTACGAGCAGTACTTC.

The chain employs TRBV6-1 and TRBJ2-2; TRBD2 matches at 9 bases. The germline gives CDR1 MNHNS, CDR2 SASEGT. This CDR3 comprises 16 residues. V lost 1 base to trimming and J lost 9 bases; unmatched junction nucleotides: 9. The CDR3 DNA reads TGTGCCAGCAGTGAAGAGCGCCCGGGACTAGCTAGGGAGCTGTTTTTT. The encoded protein is CASSEERPGLARELFF.

The chain has TRBV9 and TRBJ2-1; no firm D call. This CDR3 contains 16 residues. Germline CDR1 SGDLS, CDR2 YYNGEE. V lost 3 bases and J 6 bases, leaving 19 bases between the germline ends. DNA for the CDR3: TGTGCCAGCAGCGCACGTTGGCCAGCAGGCGCCAATGAGCAGTTCTTC. Encoded protein: CASSARWPAGANEQFF. The entire variable domain, with the rest obtained from reference TRBV9 and TRBJ2-1, is as follows: DSGVTQTPKHLITATGQRVTLRCSPRSGDLSVYWYQQSLDQGLQFLIQYYNGEERAKGNILERFSAQQFPDLHSELNLSSLELGDSALYFCASSARWPAGANEQFFGPGTRLTVL.

This rearrangement joins TRBV5-1 to TRBJ1-3; D perhaps matches TRBD1 (5 bases). This CDR3 has 15 residues. V lost 4 bases, J lost 2 bases, and 13 bases lay in between. Germline V lookup: CDR1 SGHRS, CDR2 YFSETQ. The CDR3 loop is CASSRDRSPGNTIYF. The CDR3 nucleotides read TGCGCCAGCAGCCGGGACCGAAGTCCTGGAAACACCATATATTTT.

The CDR3 loop is CASSEFGDTQYF. In DNA, the CDR3 is TGTGCCAGCAGTGAATTCGGAGATACGCAGTATTTT. The V call is TRBV6-1, the J call TRBJ2-3, with D uncertain. The CDR3 consists of 12 residues. Germline assignment: CDR1 MNHNS and CDR2 SASEGT. With 2 bases removed from V and 5 bases from J, the gap between germline ends came to 5 bases.

The chain recombines TRBV13 with TRBJ2-7, with a tentative D call TRBD2 (7 bases). This CDR3 has 14 amino acids. Trimming shortened V by 0 bases and J by 6 bases, and 12 bases separated the two germline ends. Germline V lookup: CDR1 PRHDT, CDR2 FYEKMQ (reference sequence). CDR3 DNA sequence: TGTGCCAGCAGCTTAGGGCGGGGGCGAGGCGAGCAGTACTTC. It translates to CASSLGRGRGEQYF.

This chain connects TRBV6-1 to TRBJ2-1; TRBD1 matches at 8 bases. The CDR3 is 15 residues long. Germline trimming cut 1 base from V and 4 bases from J; bases unmatched to any gene: 3. The germline CDR1 and CDR2 sequences are MNHNS and SASEGT. The CDR3 sequence: CASSEGTGRYNEQFF. As DNA, the CDR3 is TGTGCCAGCAGTGAAGGGACAGGGAGGTACAATGAGCAGTTCTTC.

On this clone itself: The sample has other DNA sequences that encode this CDR3 too. The genes are TRBV10-3 and TRBJ1-5; D gene ambiguous. This CDR3 contains 12 residues. The germline gives CDR1 ENHRY, CDR2 SYGVKD. Between the trimmed V and J ends, which lost 2 bases and 2 bases, there was a span of 1 base. In DNA form, the CDR3 reads TGTGCCATCAGTGAGGGCAATCAGCCCCAGCATTTT. Its protein is CAISEGNQPQHF.

The CDR3 region is CASSQDVASGDTQYF. The CDR3, as DNA: TGCGCCAGCAGCCAAGATGTCGCGTCGGGAGATACGCAGTATTTT. The chain joins TRBV4-1 to TRBJ2-3; no firm D call. The V end lost 0 bases, the J end lost 5 bases, and 12 bases lay between the germline ends. The CDR3 spans 15 residues. Germline CDR1 MGHRA, CDR2 YSYEKL.

This chain connects TRBV11-3 to TRBJ2-3; 8 bases line up with TRBD2. Germline V gene data show CDR1 as SGHNT and CDR2 as YENEEA. After removal of 4 bases from V and 1 base from J, the junction contained 4 bases not matched to a gene. There are 15 residues in the CDR3. The CDR3 loop reads CASSSSGGGTDTQYF. The DNA of the CDR3 is TGTGCCAGCAGCTCGAGCGGGGGTGGCACAGATACGCAGTATTTT.

The chain links TRBV29-1 to TRBJ2-2, with a possible D match to TRBD2 (6 bases). Trimming removed 7 bases at V and 0 bases at J, with 12 bases between. Germline CDR1 reads SQVTM; CDR2 reads ANQGSEA. The CDR3 sequence is 14 residues long. CDR3 coding DNA: TGCAGCGCCGTGGAGGGTACGAACACCGGGGAGCTGTTTTTT. Its protein is CSAVEGTNTGELFF.

The rearrangement joins TRBV7-3 to TRBJ2-3; D assignment may be TRBD1 or TRBD2 (5 bases each). The germline CDR1 and CDR2 sequences are SGHTA and FQGTGA. The CDR3 sequence is 13 residues long. Trimming shortened V by 5 bases and J by 8 bases, and 14 bases separated the two germline ends. The CDR3 nucleotides are TGTGCCAGCAGCCCCGCCGGGGACGGTACGCAGTATTTT. Its protein product is CASSPAGDGTQYF.

This chain joins TRBV5-8 and TRBJ2-7, with a possible D match to TRBD1 (5 bases). CDR3 length: 15 amino acids. Trimming stripped 1 base from V and 1 base from J, with 12 bases between. Germline loops: CDR1 SGHTS, CDR2 YDEGEE. The CDR3 here is CASSLYQGRSYEQYF. CDR3 in DNA: TGTGCCAGCAGCTTGTACCAGGGAAGATCCTACGAGCAGTACTTC.

This chain's CDR3 is CASSLAIPFTDTQYF. As DNA, the CDR3 is TGCGCCAGCAGCTTGGCTATCCCCTTCACAGATACGCAGTATTTT. The chain is built from TRBV5-1 and TRBJ2-3, with D uncertain. This CDR3 is 15 amino acids long. V was trimmed by 0 bases and J by 2 bases, leaving 10 bases between them. Germline V gene lookup returns CDR1 SGHRS and CDR2 YFSETQ.

The chain combines TRBV27 with TRBJ1-5; no reliable D call. V was clipped by 8 bases and J by 4 bases, with 12 bases between them. The germline V gene has CDR1 MNHEY and CDR2 SMNVEV (reference sequence). CDR3 length equals 13 residues. The CDR3 DNA is TGTGCCAGCGCCCTGGGGAGGAATCAGCCCCAGCATTTT. Protein product: CASALGRNQPQHF.

This clone was detected once. This rearrangement joins TRBV10-3 to TRBJ1-4, with D perhaps matching TRBD1 (6 bases). From germline, CDR1 is ENHRY and CDR2 SYGVKD. This CDR3 contains 15 residues. Between the trimmed V and J ends, which lost 0 bases and 7 bases, there was a span of 12 bases. The CDR3 reads CAISESLGAGEKLFF. CDR3 bases: TGTGCCATCAGTGAGTCGTTGGGGGCCGGTGAAAAACTGTTTTTT.

Remarks on this clone: A read error may produce the germline difference seen at one junction end. This chain links TRBV19 with TRBJ2-7; no reliable D call. Germline V CDR1 and CDR2: LNHDA, SQIVND (reference sequence). This CDR3 is 13 amino acids long. CDR3 DNA sequence: TGTGCCGGTAGTATAGGGCCGCAGGCCGAGCAGTACTTC. It translates to CAGSIGPQAEQYF.

This chain joins TRBV9 and TRBJ1-5; TRBD1 matches at 9 bases. This CDR3 spans 15 amino acids. CDR1 is SGDLS, CDR2 YYNGEE, per germline. The V gene end was trimmed by 3 bases and the J gene end by 7 bases; junction bases not matched to a gene: 8. Here the CDR3 reads CASSAGTGFEQPQHF. In nucleotides, the CDR3 is TGTGCCAGCAGCGCCGGGACAGGGTTCGAGCAGCCCCAGCATTTT. Complete variable domain (other parts from reference TRBV9 and TRBJ1-5): DSGVTQTPKHLITATGQRVTLRCSPRSGDLSVYWYQQSLDQGLQFLIQYYNGEERAKGNILERFSAQQFPDLHSELNLSSLELGDSALYFCASSAGTGFEQPQHFGDGTRLSIL.

The chain recombines TRBV5-6 with TRBJ2-7, with D possibly being TRBD1 or TRBD2 (5 bases each). The ends were cut back, 6 bases at V and 3 bases at J, with 19 bases in the middle. The germline gives CDR1 SGHDT, CDR2 YYEEEE. The CDR3 extends over 15 amino acids. This CDR3 reads CASNGGPRRDYEQYF. The CDR3 nucleotides are TGTGCCAGCAATGGGGGTCCACGCCGAGACTACGAGCAGTACTTC. Together with reference TRBV5-6 and TRBJ2-7, the CDR3 gives the full variable domain: DAGVTQSPTHLIKTRGQQVTLRCSPKSGHDTVSWYQQALGQGPQFIFQYYEEEERQRGNFPDRFSGHQFPNYSSELNVNALLLGDSALYLCASNGGPRRDYEQYFGPGTRLTVT.

This chain links TRBV15 with TRBJ1-3; TRBD1 matches 7 bases. The CDR3 has 14 residues. The germline gives CDR1 LNHNV, CDR2 YYDKDF (reference sequence). Germline trimming cut 3 bases from V and 3 bases from J; bases unmatched to any gene: 2. CDR3: CATSRTGYGNTIYF. CDR3 DNA sequence: TGTGCCACCAGCAGGACAGGGTATGGAAACACCATATATTTT.

The CDR3 DNA reads TGTGCCAGCTCACCGCCTGGGGGGCCTCGCTCCAATGAGCAGTTCTTC. The encoded protein is CASSPPGGPRSNEQFF. This chain uses TRBV18 with TRBJ2-1, with D perhaps assigned TRBD1 or TRBD2 (6 bases each). The CDR3 has 16 residues. Germline assignment: CDR1 KGHSH and CDR2 LQKENI. Between the trimmed V and J ends, which lost 3 bases and 6 bases, there was a span of 18 bases.